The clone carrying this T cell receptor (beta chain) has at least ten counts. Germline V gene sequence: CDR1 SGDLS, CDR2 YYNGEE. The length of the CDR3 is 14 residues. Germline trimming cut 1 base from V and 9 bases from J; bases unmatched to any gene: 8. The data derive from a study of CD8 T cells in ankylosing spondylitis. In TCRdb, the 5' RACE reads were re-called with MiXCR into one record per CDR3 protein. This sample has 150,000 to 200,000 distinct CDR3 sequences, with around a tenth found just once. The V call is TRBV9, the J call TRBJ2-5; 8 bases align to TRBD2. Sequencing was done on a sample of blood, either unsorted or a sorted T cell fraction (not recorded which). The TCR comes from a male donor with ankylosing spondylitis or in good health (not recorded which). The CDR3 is CASSVSGTSAAQYF. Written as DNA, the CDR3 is TGTGCCAGCAGCGTATCGGGGACTAGTGCGGCCCAGTACTTC.